Listed below are T cell receptor beta chains from one sample, sequenced in a study of blood T cells in healthy people across ages. Each CDR3 protein gets one entry after TCRdb re-called the 5' RACE reads with MiXCR. The sample includes about 840,000 distinct CDR3 sequences, approximately 32% of them seen just once. These sequences were also reported in another study, on T cells of mothers and their children.

Sequencing was carried out using blood. The receptors come from a woman in her forties in good health. The CDR3 runs from the conserved cysteine through the conserved F or W. A D gene is named only where the DNA matches it firmly. Expanded clones are given a class, and other clones once, few, many or no size at all.

v_gene	abundance	d_gene	j_gene	CDR3nt	CDR3aa
TRBV7-9	.	.	TRBJ1-1	TGTGCCAGCAGCGGCGGCAGGGAGGACACTGAAGCTTTCTTT	CASSGGREDTEAFF
TRBV13	few	TRBD1	TRBJ2-7	TGTGCCAGCAGCTACCGGGACAGGGGGATCCACGAGCAGTACTTC	CASSYRDRGIHEQYF
TRBV29-1	few	TRBD1	TRBJ2-3	TGCAGCGTTGAACCTACAGGGGGGCCAGATACGCAGTATTTT	CSVEPTGGPDTQYF
TRBV5-5	few	.	TRBJ1-1	TGTGCCAGCAGCTTGGACAGGGTCGGTAACACTGAAGCTTTCTTT	CASSLDRVGNTEAFF
TRBV28	many	.	TRBJ2-7	TGTGCCAGCAGTTTGCCTTTGGGACGGAGGGAGCAGTACTTC	CASSLPLGRREQYF
TRBV11-2	many	TRBD2	TRBJ2-7	TGTGCCAGCAGCTTAGCCAGCGGGGGCGCCTGGGAGCAGTACTTC	CASSLASGGAWEQYF
TRBV5-1	few	.	TRBJ1-1	TGCGCCAGCAGCCAAGCGAGGTATTCTGAAGCTTTCTTT	CASSQARYSEAFF
TRBV11-2	.	TRBD1	TRBJ2-1	TGTGCCAGCAGCTCCCGGGACAGGGCGATAGGCAATGAGCAGTTCTTC	CASSSRDRAIGNEQFF
TRBV2	.	TRBD1	TRBJ2-1	TGTGCCAGCAGACCCGGGACAGGGAGTGACGGCAATGAGCAGTTCTTC	CASRPGTGSDGNEQFF
TRBV24-1	.	.	TRBJ2-1	TGTGCCACCAGTGATAACCAGGGAGACTACAATGAGCACTTCTTC	CATSDNQGDYNEHFF
TRBV5-5	few	TRBD1	TRBJ1-2	TGTGCCAGCAGCTTGGACCCCACCGGGACAGCCTCCTATGGCTACACCTTC	CASSLDPTGTASYGYTF
TRBV28	.	.	TRBJ1-1	TGTGCCAGCGAACTATCCCAGGGAGGGACTGAAGCTTTCTTT	CASELSQGGTEAFF